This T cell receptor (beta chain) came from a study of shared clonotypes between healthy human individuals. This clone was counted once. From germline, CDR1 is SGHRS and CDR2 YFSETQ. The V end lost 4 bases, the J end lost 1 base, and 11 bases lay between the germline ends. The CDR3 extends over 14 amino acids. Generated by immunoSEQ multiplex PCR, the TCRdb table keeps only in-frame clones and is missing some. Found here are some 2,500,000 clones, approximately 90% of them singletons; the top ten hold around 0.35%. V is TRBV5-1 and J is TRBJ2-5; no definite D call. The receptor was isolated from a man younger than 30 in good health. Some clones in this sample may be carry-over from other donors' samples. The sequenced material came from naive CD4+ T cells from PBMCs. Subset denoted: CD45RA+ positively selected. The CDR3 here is CASSPGGIQETQYF. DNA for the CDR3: TGCGCCAGCAGCCCCGGCGGAATCCAAGAGACCCAGTACTTC.